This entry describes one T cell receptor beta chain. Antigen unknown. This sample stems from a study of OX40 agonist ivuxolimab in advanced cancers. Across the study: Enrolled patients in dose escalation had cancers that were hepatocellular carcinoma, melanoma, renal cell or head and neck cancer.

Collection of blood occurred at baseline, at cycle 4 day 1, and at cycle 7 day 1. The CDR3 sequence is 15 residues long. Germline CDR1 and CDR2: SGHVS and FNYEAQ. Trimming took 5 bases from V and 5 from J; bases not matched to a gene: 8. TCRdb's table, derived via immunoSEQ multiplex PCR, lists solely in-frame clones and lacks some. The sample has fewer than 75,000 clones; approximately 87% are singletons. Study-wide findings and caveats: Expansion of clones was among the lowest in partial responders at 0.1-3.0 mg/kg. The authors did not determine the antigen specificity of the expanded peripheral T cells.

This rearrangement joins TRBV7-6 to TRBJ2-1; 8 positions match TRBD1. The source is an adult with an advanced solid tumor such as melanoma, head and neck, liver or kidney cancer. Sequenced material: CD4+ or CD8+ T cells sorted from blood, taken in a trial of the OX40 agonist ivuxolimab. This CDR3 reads CASSPRDRTDNEQFF. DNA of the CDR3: TGTGCCAGCAGCCCCCGGGACAGGACTGACAATGAGCAGTTCTTC.